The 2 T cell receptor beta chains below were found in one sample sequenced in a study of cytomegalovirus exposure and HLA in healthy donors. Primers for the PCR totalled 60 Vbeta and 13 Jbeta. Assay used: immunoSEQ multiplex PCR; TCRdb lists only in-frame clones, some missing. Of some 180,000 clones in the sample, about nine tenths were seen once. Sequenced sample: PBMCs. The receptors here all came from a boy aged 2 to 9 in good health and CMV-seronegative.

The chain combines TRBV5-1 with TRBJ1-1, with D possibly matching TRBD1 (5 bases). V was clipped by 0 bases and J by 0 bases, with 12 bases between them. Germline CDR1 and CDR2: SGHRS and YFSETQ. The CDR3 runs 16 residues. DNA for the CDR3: TGCGCCAGCAGCTTGGACAGACGACAGATGAACACTGAAGCTTTCTTT. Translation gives CASSLDRRQMNTEAFF.

The CDR3 is CASSPERGSTDTQYF. As DNA, the CDR3 is TGTGCCAGCAGCCCCGAAAGGGGCAGCACAGATACGCAGTATTTT. This rearrangement joins TRBV11-3 to TRBJ2-3; possible D gene TRBD1, 5 bases. Trimming took off 5 bases at V and 0 bases at J, with 12 bases between the two ends. The CDR3 spans 15 residues. Germline CDR1 SGHNT, CDR2 YENEEA. The whole variable domain, remainder taken from reference TRBV11-3 and TRBJ2-3, is EAGVVQSPRYKIIEKKQPVAFWCNPISGHNTLYWYLQNLGQGPELLIRYENEEAVDDSQLPKDRFSAERLKGVDSTLKIQPAELGDSAVYLCASSPERGSTDTQYFGPGTRLTVL.